This T cell receptor beta chain was sequenced for a study of cytomegalovirus exposure and HLA in healthy donors. Whole-study results and caveats: Data from an earlier analysis indicated that most TCR beta V segments were productive either about 87% or about 30% of the time.

On this clone itself: What it binds is unknown.

Use of 60 Vbeta and 13 Jbeta primers characterized the PCR. Measured with immunoSEQ multiplex PCR; TCRdb has only the in-frame clones, and not every one. The sample holds more than 90,000 clones, just under 70% seen once. Germline assignment: CDR1 LGHNA and CDR2 YSLEER. The V and J ends lost 0 bases and 6 bases, in that order; junction bases with no gene match: 5. This CDR3 is built from 15 residues. The chain links TRBV4-3 to TRBJ2-3; 8 positions agree with TRBD2. The clonotype was recovered from a man aged 25-45 years in good health and CMV-seropositive. Sequenced: PBMCs. CDR3 nucleotide sequence: TGCGCCAGCAGCCAAGACGGATCGGGGGGGGATACGCAGTATTTT. This encodes CASSQDGSGGDTQYF.